The 29 T cell receptor beta chains below were found in one sample sequenced in a study of chemoradiotherapy in HPV16-positive cancers. Here immunoSEQ multiplex PCR was the method, and the copy in TCRdb shows in-frame clones only, minus some. This table holds fewer than 15,000 clones, approximately 90% found once. The sample here was blood, taken from a patient who underwent chemoradiotherapy. The receptors here all came from a human donor with HPV-associated anogenital cancer.

The chain has TRBV5-1 and TRBJ1-3; 11 bases line up with TRBD1. The ends lost 0 bases at V and 2 bases at J; junction bases unmatched: 7. CDR1 SGHRS and CDR2 YFSETQ come from the germline V gene. This CDR3 is 18 amino acids long. CDR3 sequence reads: CASSLGDRGKGPGNTIYF. CDR3 nucleotides: TGCGCCAGCAGCTTGGGGGACAGGGGGAAAGGTCCTGGAAACACCATATATTTT. The entire variable domain, with the rest obtained from reference TRBV5-1 and TRBJ1-3, is as follows: KAGVTQTPRYLIKTRGQQVTLSCSPISGHRSVSWYQQTPGQGLQFLFEYFSETQRNKGNFPGRFSGRQFSNSRSEMNVSTLELGDSALYLCASSLGDRGKGPGNTIYFGEGSWLTVV.

This clone was seen more than once but under ten times. The chain uses TRBV5-4 and TRBJ1-1; D may be TRBD1 (6 bases). The CDR3 runs 15 residues. Germline assignment: CDR1 SGHNT and CDR2 YYREEE (reference sequence). Trimming cost V 5 bases and J 2 bases, with 16 bases left between them. CDR3 nucleotides: TGTGCCAGCAGGGAACAGGGAGGGAGTAACACTGAAGCTTTCTTT. This gives the protein CASREQGGSNTEAFF.

The V gene is TRBV11-3, the J gene TRBJ2-3; weak D call: TRBD2 (7 bases). Germline V gene data show CDR1 as SGHNT and CDR2 as YENEEA. This CDR3 contains 15 residues. With 5 bases removed from V and 2 bases from J, the gap between germline ends came to 14 bases. The CDR3 loop reads CASSPRGGPTDTQYF. DNA for the CDR3: TGTGCCAGCAGCCCGAGGGGGGGGCCCACAGATACGCAGTATTTT.

V is TRBV5-4 and J is TRBJ2-1, with 10 bases fitting TRBD1. The ends lost 0 bases at V and 4 bases at J; junction bases unmatched: 4. Germline V gives CDR1 SGHNT, CDR2 YYREEE (reference sequence). This CDR3 is 16 amino acids long. The CDR3 DNA follows: TGTGCCAGCAGCTTGGGGGGACAGGGGAAATACAATGAGCAGTTCTTC. This codes for CASSLGGQGKYNEQFF.

The J gene is TRBJ2-5, the V gene TRBV19; the match to TRBD2 covers 12 bases. The trim removed 6 bases at V and 4 bases at J, leaving 6 bases unmatched. This CDR3 has 15 residues. Germline assignment: CDR1 LNHDA and CDR2 SQIVND (reference sequence). The CDR3 bases are TGTGCCAGTAGCGCACTAGCGGGGGGAAGAGAGACCCAGTACTTC. Translating it yields CASSALAGGRETQYF.

J is TRBJ2-5 and V is TRBV14; D not certain. Germline V CDR1 and CDR2: SGHDN, FVKESK. Between the trimmed V and J ends, which lost 0 bases and 2 bases, there was a span of 7 bases. The CDR3 runs 14 residues. In nucleotides, the CDR3 is TGTGCCAGCAGCCAAGACTGGATACAAGAGACCCAGTACTTC. Protein: CASSQDWIQETQYF.

The chain joins TRBV1 to TRBJ2-6; TRBD1 is taken as the D call from the table, unchecked against the DNA. TRBV1 is assigned pseudogene status. The CDR3 spans 15 residues. CDR3 DNA: TGCACCAGCAGTGTGACAGAAAGTCGGGCCAACGTCCTGACTTTC. This codes for CTSSVTESRANVLTF.

V gene TRBV5-1 combines with J gene TRBJ1-1, with D unresolved. Trimming cost V 1 base and J 1 base, with 2 bases left between them. Germline V lookup: CDR1 SGHRS, CDR2 YFSETQ. The CDR3 contains 12 residues. This CDR3 reads CASSLKNTEAFF. The CDR3 DNA sequence: TGCGCCAGCAGCTTGAAGAACACTGAAGCTTTCTTT.

V usage is TRBV7-6 and J usage is TRBJ1-3; D gene unclear. The CDR3 is 14 residues long. Per germline, CDR1 SGHVS and CDR2 FNYEAQ. The V and J ends lost 5 bases and 1 base respectively, with 9 bases between them. CDR3 coding DNA: TGTGCCAGCAGCCCTGAGACGTCTGGAAACACCATATATTTT. It codes for CASSPETSGNTIYF.

The gene calls are TRBV4-2 and TRBJ2-2, with 11 positions matching TRBD2. There are 19 residues in the CDR3. CDR1 LGHNA and CDR2 YNFKEQ come from the germline V gene. The trim removed 0 bases at V and 4 bases at J, leaving 10 bases unmatched. This CDR3 is CASSQDLTSGGLGTGELFF. The CDR3, as DNA: TGTGCCAGCAGCCAAGATTTAACTAGCGGGGGTTTGGGCACCGGGGAGCTGTTTTTT.

This clone was observed once. The chain carries TRBV5-1 and TRBJ2-2; possible D gene TRBD1, 6 bases. Germline V gene lookup returns CDR1 SGHRS and CDR2 YFSETQ. The CDR3 is made up of 17 amino acids. The ends were cut back, 0 bases at V and 6 bases at J, with 18 bases in the middle. CDR3 amino acids: CASSLGPGHEYPGELFF. CDR3 sequence (DNA): TGCGCCAGCAGCTTGGGGCCGGGACATGAATACCCCGGGGAGCTGTTTTTT.

The chain couples TRBV5-6 to TRBJ2-1; 8 bases agree with TRBD2. The CDR3 runs 16 residues. Looked up from germline, CDR1 is SGHDT and CDR2 is YYEEEE. V gave up 4 bases and J gave up 0 bases; unmatched junction bases: 6. CDR3 sequence: CASSTLAALSYNEQFF. The CDR3 DNA reads as TGTGCCAGCAGCACACTAGCGGCCCTCTCCTACAATGAGCAGTTCTTC.

This rearrangement joins TRBV29-1 to TRBJ2-5, with 9 nucleotides matching TRBD1. The CDR3 runs to 13 residues. Trimming at V came to 7 bases and at J to 5 bases, leaving 8 bases not matched to a gene. The germline gives CDR1 SQVTM, CDR2 ANQGSEA. CDR3 bases: TGCAGCGCACCACAGGGGGCGCGTGAGACCCAGTACTTC. Amino acids: CSAPQGARETQYF.

Here the CDR3 DNA reads TGTGCCAGCAGTGAAAAGGGTCGTCTCTATGGCTACACCTTC. This codes for CASSEKGRLYGYTF. The V and J genes are TRBV6-1 and TRBJ1-2; D is undetermined. With 2 bases removed from V and 4 bases from J, the gap between germline ends came to 11 bases. The CDR3 spans 14 residues. Germline loops: CDR1 MNHNS, CDR2 SASEGT.

The V gene is TRBV27, the J gene TRBJ1-1, with a possible D match to TRBD1 (5 bases). Germline V gene sequence: CDR1 MNHEY, CDR2 SMNVEV (reference sequence). The CDR3 length is 15 residues. V lost 3 bases to trimming and J lost 3 bases, with 14 bases between them. The DNA of the CDR3 is TGTGCCAGCAGTTTGTTTCTTGGGGACCACACTGAAGCTTTCTTT. Its translation is CASSLFLGDHTEAFF.

The chain combines TRBV5-4 with TRBJ2-3; TRBD2 agrees at 9 bases. CDR3 length: 15 residues. Germline V CDR1 and CDR2: SGHNT, YYREEE (reference sequence). Trimming cost V 0 bases and J 6 bases; bases outside gene matches: 5. The CDR3 DNA sequence: TGTGCCAGCAGCTTGGGACTAGCGGCCAGGGATACGCAGTATTTT. It codes for CASSLGLAARDTQYF. Together with reference TRBV5-4 and TRBJ2-3, the CDR3 gives the full variable domain: ETGVTQSPTHLIKTRGQQVTLRCSSQSGHNTVSWYQQALGQGPQFIFQYYREEENGRGNFPPRFSGLQFPNYSSELNVNALELDDSALYLCASSLGLAARDTQYFGPGTRLTVL.

The genes are TRBV18 and TRBJ2-1; 7 bases fit TRBD1. CDR1 KGHSH and CDR2 LQKENI come from the germline V gene. The CDR3 sequence is 15 residues long. V shed 1 base and J 2 bases; nucleotides not matched to a gene: 2. CDR3 sequence (DNA): TGTGCCAGCTCACCACTGAGGGGGCCCTACAATGAGCAGTTCTTC. Translation: CASSPLRGPYNEQFF.

V and J are TRBV19 and TRBJ1-5; the D gene is possibly TRBD1 (5 bases). Germline V CDR1 and CDR2: LNHDA, SQIVND (reference sequence). Trimming stripped 0 bases from V and 0 bases from J, with 15 bases between. The CDR3 is 18 amino acids. The CDR3 protein is CASSIDPGPLNSNQPQHF. In DNA form, the CDR3 reads TGTGCCAGTAGTATAGATCCGGGGCCGTTAAATAGCAATCAGCCCCAGCATTTT. The full variable domain, with the rest looked up from reference TRBV19 and TRBJ1-5, is DGGITQSPKYLFRKEGQNVTLSCEQNLNHDAMYWYRQDPGQGLRLIYYSQIVNDFQKGDIAEGYSVSREKKESFPLTVTSAQKNPTAFYLCASSIDPGPLNSNQPQHFGDGTRLSIL.

CDR3 coding DNA: TGCAGCGTCACCACAGGGGCCACAGATACGCAGTATTTT. This sequence encodes CSVTTGATDTQYF. The gene calls are TRBV29-1 and TRBJ2-3; 7 nucleotides match TRBD1. CDR1 and CDR2 from the germline V gene are SQVTM and ANQGSEA. This CDR3 comprises 13 residues. V lost 6 bases, J lost 2 bases, and 5 bases stayed unmatched.

V usage is TRBV10-3 and J usage is TRBJ2-7; D is uncertain. Trimming pared 0 bases from V and 1 base from J, leaving 13 bases between. From germline, CDR1 is ENHRY and CDR2 SYGVKD. The CDR3 totals 16 residues. The CDR3, as DNA: TGTGCCATCAGTGAGTCTCTGGGGATGAGTTCCTACGAGCAGTACTTC. Its translation is CAISESLGMSSYEQYF.

The genes are TRBV5-4 and TRBJ2-3; 9 positions agree with TRBD2. This CDR3 spans 15 amino acids. The V segment lost 3 bases and the J segment 4 bases; nucleotides outside the gene matches: 6. Germline loops: CDR1 SGHNT, CDR2 YYREEE (reference sequence). The CDR3 reads CASSSVAGGPDTQYF. The CDR3 region has the DNA TGTGCCAGCAGCTCCGTGGCGGGGGGGCCAGATACGCAGTATTTT.

This chain connects TRBV2 to TRBJ2-3; 7 bases map to TRBD1. Germline V gene data show CDR1 as SNHLY and CDR2 as FYNNEI. The CDR3 runs 13 residues. The V and J ends lost 8 bases and 3 bases, in that order; junction bases with no gene match: 5. The CDR3 loop is CASSWTGTDTQYF. For the CDR3, the DNA is TGTGCCAGCTCGTGGACAGGTACAGATACGCAGTATTTT.

The chain employs TRBV9 and TRBJ2-7; 10 bases are a match to TRBD1. The J segment lost 3 bases and the V segment lost 0 bases, leaving 3 bases of the junction unmatched. Looked up from germline, CDR1 is SGDLS and CDR2 is YYNGEE. CDR3 length: 15 residues. In DNA form, the CDR3 reads TGTGCCAGCAGCGTAGGGGGGACAGGGGACTACGAGCAGTACTTC. This sequence encodes CASSVGGTGDYEQYF.

This chain connects TRBV2 to TRBJ1-1; D remains ambiguous. CDR1 is SNHLY, CDR2 FYNNEI, per germline. The CDR3 has 13 amino acids. Trimming pared 6 bases from V and 0 bases from J, leaving 8 bases between. The CDR3: CASRITVNTEAFF. In DNA, the CDR3 is TGTGCCAGCAGGATTACAGTGAACACTGAAGCTTTCTTT.

This chain's CDR3 is CSGGELPEGYTF. The CDR3 DNA reads as TGCAGCGGGGGCGAACTTCCTGAGGGCTACACCTTC. The chain is built from TRBV29-1 and TRBJ1-2; D perhaps matches TRBD1 (5 bases). The germline CDR1 and CDR2 sequences are SQVTM and ANQGSEA. Trimming left V 7 bases short and J 8 bases short, with 17 bases between. The length of the CDR3 is 12 residues.

This clone was found once. The rearrangement links TRBV2 to TRBJ2-1; 8 nucleotides agree with TRBD1. V gave up 6 bases and J gave up 3 bases; unmatched junction bases: 1. The CDR3 runs 13 residues. Looked up from germline, CDR1 is SNHLY and CDR2 is FYNNEI. CDR3 nucleotides: TGTGCCAGCAGAGACAGGGGCTACAATGAGCAGTTCTTC. Protein product: CASRDRGYNEQFF.

This chain links TRBV25-1 with TRBJ1-1, with no clear D. The CDR3 runs 14 residues. Germline CDR1 reads MGHDK; CDR2 reads SYGVNS. Trimming cost V 1 base and J 1 base, with 7 bases left between them. The CDR3 bases are TGTGCCAGCAGTGAATTATGGGGGAACACTGAAGCTTTCTTT. This sequence encodes CASSELWGNTEAFF. Complete variable domain (other parts from reference TRBV25-1 and TRBJ1-1): EADIYQTPRYLVIGTGKKITLECSQTMGHDKMYWYQQDPGMELHLIHYSYGVNSTEKGDLSSESTVSRIRTEHFPLTLESARPSHTSQYLCASSELWGNTEAFFGQGTRLTVV.

V and J are TRBV15 and TRBJ2-5; D tentatively reads TRBD1 or TRBD2 (6 bases each). The J call may not be correct, given that the DNA end is closer to TRBJ2-7. Germline V CDR1 and CDR2: LNHNV, YYDKDF (reference sequence). The CDR3 sequence is 15 residues long. This CDR3 is CATSRWGDKGYEQYF. CDR3 in DNA: TGTGCCACCAGCCGCTGGGGGGACAAGGGTTACGAGCAGTACTTC.

The V gene is TRBV6-1, the J gene TRBJ2-1; 7 nucleotides line up with TRBD2. Germline V gene data show CDR1 as MNHNS and CDR2 as SASEGT. The J segment lost 4 bases and the V segment lost 1 base, leaving 4 bases of the junction unmatched. This CDR3 contains 15 residues. DNA of the CDR3: TGTGCCAGCAGTGAAGTAATGGGGGGGTACAATGAGCAGTTCTTC. Its translation: CASSEVMGGYNEQFF.